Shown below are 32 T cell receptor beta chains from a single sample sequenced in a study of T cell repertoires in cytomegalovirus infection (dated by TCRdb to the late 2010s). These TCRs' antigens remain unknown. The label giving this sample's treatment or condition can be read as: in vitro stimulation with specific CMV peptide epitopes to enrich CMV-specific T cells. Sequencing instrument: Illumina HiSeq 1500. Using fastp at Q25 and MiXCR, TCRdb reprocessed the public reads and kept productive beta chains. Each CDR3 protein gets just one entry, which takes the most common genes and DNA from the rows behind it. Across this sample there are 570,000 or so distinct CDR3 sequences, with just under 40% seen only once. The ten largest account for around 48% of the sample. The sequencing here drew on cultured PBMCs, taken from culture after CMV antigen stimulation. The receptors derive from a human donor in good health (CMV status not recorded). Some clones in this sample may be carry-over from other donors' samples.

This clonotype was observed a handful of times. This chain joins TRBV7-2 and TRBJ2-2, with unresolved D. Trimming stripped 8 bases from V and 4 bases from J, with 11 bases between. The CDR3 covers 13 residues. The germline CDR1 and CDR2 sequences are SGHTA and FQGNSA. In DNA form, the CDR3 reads TGTGCCAGCCCACGTTGGCCCACCGGGGAGCTGTTTTTT. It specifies CASPRWPTGELFF. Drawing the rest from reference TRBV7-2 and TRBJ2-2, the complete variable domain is GAGVSQSPSNKVTEKGKDVELRCDPISGHTALYWYRQSLGQGLEFLIYFQGNSAPDKSGLPSDRFSAERTGGSVSTLTIQRTQQEDSAVYLCASPRWPTGELFFGEGSRLTVL.

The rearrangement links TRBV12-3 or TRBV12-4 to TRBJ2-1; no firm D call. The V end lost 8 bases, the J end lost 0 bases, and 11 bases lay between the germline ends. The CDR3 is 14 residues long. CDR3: CASYRWDSYNEQFF. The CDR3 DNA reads TGTGCCAGCTACCGATGGGACTCCTACAATGAGCAGTTCTTC.

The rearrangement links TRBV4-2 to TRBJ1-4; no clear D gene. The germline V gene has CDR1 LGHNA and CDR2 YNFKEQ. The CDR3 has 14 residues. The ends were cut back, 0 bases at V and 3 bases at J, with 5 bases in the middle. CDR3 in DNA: TGTGCCAGCAGCCAAGAGTTGTCTAATGAAAAACTGTTTTTT. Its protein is CASSQELSNEKLFF.

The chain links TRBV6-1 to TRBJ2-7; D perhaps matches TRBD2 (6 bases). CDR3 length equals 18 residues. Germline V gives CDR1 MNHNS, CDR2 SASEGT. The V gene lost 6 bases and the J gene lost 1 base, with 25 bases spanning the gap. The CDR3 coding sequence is TGTGCCAGCAGGGGTTCCTTGGGGCTGGGACTTAGGTCCTACGAGCAGTACTTC. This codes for CASRGSLGLGLRSYEQYF.

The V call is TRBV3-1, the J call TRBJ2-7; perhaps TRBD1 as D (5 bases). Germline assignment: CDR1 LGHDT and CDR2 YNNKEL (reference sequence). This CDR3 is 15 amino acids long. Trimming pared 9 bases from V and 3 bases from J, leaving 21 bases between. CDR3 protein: CARTPTGPKVYEQYF. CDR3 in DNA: TGTGCCAGGACACCTACAGGCCCAAAGGTCTACGAGCAGTACTTC.

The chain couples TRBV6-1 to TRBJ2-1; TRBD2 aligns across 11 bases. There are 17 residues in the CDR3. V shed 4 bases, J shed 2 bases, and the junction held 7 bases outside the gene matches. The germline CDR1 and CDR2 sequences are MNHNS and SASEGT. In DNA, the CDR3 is TGTGCCAGCAGTGGGGTTAGCGGGAGGGTTCCCTACAATGAGCAGTTCTTC. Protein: CASSGVSGRVPYNEQFF.

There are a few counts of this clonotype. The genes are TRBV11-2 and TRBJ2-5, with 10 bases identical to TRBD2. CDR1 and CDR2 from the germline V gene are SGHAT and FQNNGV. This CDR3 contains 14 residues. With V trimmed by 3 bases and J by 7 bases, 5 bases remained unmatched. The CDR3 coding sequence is TGTGCCAGCAGCTTGGCTAGCGGGAGTACGACCCAGTACTTC. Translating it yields CASSLASGSTTQYF.

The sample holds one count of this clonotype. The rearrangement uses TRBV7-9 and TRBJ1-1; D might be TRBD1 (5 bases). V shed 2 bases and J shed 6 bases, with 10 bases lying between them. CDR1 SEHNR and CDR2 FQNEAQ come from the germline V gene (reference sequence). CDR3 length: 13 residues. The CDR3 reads CASSLLGVSEAFF. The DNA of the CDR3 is TGTGCCAGCAGCTTATTAGGGGTATCTGAAGCTTTCTTT. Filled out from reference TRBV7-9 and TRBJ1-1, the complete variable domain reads DTGVSQNPRHKITKRGQNVTFRCDPISEHNRLYWYRQTLGQGPEFLTYFQNEAQLEKSRLLSDRFSAERPKGSFSTLEIQRTEQGDSAMYLCASSLLGVSEAFFGQGTRLTVV.

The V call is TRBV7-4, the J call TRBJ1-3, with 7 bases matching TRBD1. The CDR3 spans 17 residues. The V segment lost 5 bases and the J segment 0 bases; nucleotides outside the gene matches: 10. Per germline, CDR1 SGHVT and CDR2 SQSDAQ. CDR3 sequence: CASSPRTGLISGNTIYF. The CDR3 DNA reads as TGTGCCAGCAGCCCCCGGACAGGACTCATCTCTGGAAACACCATATATTTT.

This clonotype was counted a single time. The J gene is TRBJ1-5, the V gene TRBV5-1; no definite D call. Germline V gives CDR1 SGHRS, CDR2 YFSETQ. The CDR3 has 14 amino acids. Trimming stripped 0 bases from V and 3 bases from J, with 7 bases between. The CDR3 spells CASSLAGNNQPQHF. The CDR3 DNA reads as TGCGCCAGCAGCTTGGCCGGGAACAATCAGCCCCAGCATTTT.

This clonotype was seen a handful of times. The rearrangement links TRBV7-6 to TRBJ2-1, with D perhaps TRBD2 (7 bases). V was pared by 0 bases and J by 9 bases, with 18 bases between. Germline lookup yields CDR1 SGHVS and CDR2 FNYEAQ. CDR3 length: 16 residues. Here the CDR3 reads CASSLASRGAQSEQFF. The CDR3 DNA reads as TGTGCCAGCAGCTTAGCGAGTCGGGGGGCGCAGAGTGAGCAGTTCTTC.

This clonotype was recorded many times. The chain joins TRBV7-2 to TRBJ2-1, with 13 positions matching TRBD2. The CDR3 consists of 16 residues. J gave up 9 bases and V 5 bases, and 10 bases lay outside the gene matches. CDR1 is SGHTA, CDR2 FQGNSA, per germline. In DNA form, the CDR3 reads TGTGCCAGCAGCGCGCCGGGACTAGCGGGAATTGGTGAGCAGTTCTTC. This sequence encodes CASSAPGLAGIGEQFF.

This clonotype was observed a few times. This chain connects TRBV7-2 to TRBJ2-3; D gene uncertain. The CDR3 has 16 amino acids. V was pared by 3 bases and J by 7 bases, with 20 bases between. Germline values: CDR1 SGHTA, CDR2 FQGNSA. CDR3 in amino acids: CASSLAPNDPRNTQYF. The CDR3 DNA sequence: TGTGCCAGCAGCTTGGCCCCGAATGACCCAAGGAATACGCAGTATTTT.

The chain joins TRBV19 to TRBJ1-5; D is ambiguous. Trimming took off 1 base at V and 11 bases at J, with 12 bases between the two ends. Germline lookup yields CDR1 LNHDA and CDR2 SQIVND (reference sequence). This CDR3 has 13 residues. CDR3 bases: TGTGCCAGTAGTATAGCCCCTCGGCGGACCCAGCATTTT. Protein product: CASSIAPRRTQHF. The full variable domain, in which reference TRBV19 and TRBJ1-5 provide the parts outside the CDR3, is DGGITQSPKYLFRKEGQNVTLSCEQNLNHDAMYWYRQDPGQGLRLIYYSQIVNDFQKGDIAEGYSVSREKKESFPLTVTSAQKNPTAFYLCASSIAPRRTQHFGDGTRLSIL.

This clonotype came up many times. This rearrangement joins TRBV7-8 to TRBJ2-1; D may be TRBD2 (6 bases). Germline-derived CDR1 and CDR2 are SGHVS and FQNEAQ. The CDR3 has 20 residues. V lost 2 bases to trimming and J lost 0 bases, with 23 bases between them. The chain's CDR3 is CASSLRVAAALRSSYNEQFF. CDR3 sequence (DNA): TGTGCCAGCAGCTTAAGGGTAGCGGCCGCGCTACGGAGCTCCTACAATGAGCAGTTCTTC.

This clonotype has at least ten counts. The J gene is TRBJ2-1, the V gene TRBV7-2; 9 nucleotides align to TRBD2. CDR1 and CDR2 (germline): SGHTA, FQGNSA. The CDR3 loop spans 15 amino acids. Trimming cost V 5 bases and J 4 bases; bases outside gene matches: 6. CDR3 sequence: CASSVSGSTYNEQFF. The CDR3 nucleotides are TGTGCCAGCAGCGTTAGCGGGAGCACGTACAATGAGCAGTTCTTC.

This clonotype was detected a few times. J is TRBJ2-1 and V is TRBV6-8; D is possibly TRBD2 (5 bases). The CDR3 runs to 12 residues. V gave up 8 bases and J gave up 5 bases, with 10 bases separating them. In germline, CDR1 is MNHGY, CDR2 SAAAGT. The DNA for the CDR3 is TGTGCCAGCGGGCTAGCTGACAATGAGCAGTTCTTC. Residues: CASGLADNEQFF.

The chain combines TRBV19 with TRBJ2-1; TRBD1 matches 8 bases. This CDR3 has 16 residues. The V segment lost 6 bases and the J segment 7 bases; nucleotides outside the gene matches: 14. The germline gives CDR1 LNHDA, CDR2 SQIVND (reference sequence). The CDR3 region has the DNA TGTGCCAGTAGCAAGCGGACAGGGAGAACTCTAAATGAGCAGTTCTTC. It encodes CASSKRTGRTLNEQFF.

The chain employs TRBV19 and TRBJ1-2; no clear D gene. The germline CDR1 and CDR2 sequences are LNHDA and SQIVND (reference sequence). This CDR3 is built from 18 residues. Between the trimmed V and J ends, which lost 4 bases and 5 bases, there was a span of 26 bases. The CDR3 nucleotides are TGTGCCAGTAGTAACGGAAACACCAGGACGTCCTCACGGTATGGCTACACCTTC. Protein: CASSNGNTRTSSRYGYTF.

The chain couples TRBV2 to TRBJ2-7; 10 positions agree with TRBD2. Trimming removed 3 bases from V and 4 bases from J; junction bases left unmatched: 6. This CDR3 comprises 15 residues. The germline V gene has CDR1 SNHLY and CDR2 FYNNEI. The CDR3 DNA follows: TGTGCCAGCAGTGAGGCAGCTAGCGGGGGTTACGAGCAGTACTTC. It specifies CASSEAASGGYEQYF. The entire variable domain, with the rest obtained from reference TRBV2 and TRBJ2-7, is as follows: EPEVTQTPSHQVTQMGQEVILRCVPISNHLYFYWYRQILGQKVEFLVSFYNNEISEKSEIFDDQFSVERPDGSNFTLKIRSTKLEDSAMYFCASSEAASGGYEQYFGPGTRLTVT.

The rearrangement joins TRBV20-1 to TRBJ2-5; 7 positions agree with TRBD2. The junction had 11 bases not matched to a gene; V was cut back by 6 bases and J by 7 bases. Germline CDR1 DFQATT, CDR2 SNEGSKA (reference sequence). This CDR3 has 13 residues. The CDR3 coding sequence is TGCAGTGCCGGGGTGGCGGGAGAGGGGACCCAGTACTTC. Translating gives CSAGVAGEGTQYF.

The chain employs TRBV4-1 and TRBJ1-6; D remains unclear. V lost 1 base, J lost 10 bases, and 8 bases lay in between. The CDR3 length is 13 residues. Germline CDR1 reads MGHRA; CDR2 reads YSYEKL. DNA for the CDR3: TGCGCCAGCAGCCAAGGGGCGCGCTCACCCCTCCACTTT. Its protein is CASSQGARSPLHF.

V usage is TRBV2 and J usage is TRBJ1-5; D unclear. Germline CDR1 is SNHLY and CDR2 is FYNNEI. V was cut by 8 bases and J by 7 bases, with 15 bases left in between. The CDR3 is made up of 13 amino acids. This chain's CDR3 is CASHPRQDQPQHF. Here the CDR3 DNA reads TGTGCCAGCCACCCGAGGCAGGACCAGCCCCAGCATTTT. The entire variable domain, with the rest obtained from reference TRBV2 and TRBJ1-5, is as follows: EPEVTQTPSHQVTQMGQEVILRCVPISNHLYFYWYRQILGQKVEFLVSFYNNEISEKSEIFDDQFSVERPDGSNFTLKIRSTKLEDSAMYFCASHPRQDQPQHFGDGTRLSIL.

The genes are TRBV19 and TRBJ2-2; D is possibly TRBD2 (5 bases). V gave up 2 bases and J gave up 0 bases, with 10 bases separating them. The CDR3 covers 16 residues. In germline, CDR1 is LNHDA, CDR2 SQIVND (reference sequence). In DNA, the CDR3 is TGTGCCAGTAGTATACGGAGGATCTCGAACACCGGGGAGCTGTTTTTT. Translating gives CASSIRRISNTGELFF.

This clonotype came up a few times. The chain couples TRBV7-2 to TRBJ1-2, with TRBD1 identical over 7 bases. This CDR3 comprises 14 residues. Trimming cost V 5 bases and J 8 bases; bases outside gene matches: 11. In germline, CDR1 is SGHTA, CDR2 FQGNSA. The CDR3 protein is CASSANPNRGGYTF. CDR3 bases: TGTGCCAGCAGCGCAAATCCGAACAGGGGAGGCTACACCTTC.

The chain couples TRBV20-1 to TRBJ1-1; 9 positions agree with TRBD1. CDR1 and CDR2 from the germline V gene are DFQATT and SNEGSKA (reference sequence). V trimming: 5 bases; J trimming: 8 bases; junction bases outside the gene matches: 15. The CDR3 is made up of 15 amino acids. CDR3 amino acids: CSAPPGDRAGTEAFF. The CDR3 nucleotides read TGCAGTGCTCCACCGGGGGACAGGGCCGGCACCGAAGCTTTCTTT.

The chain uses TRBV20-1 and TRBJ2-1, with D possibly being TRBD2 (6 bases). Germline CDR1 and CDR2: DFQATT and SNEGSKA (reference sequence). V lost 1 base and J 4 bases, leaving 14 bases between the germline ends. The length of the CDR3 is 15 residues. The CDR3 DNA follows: TGCAGTGCTAGAGTAGTGGCGGGGATTTACAATGAGCAGTTCTTC. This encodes CSARVVAGIYNEQFF.

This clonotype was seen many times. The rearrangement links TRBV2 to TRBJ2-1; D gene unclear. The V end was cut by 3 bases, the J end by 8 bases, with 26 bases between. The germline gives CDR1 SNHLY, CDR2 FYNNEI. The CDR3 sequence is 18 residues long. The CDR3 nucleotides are TGTGCCAGCAGTGAGTCGGGCTTTGCTACCCCCCCGGCGGATGAGCAGTTCTTC. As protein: CASSESGFATPPADEQFF.

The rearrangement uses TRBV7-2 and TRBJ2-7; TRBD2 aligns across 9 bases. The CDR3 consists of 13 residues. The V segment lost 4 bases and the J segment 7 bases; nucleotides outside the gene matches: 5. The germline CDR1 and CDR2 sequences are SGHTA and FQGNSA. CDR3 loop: CASSSSLAGEQYF. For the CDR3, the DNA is TGTGCCAGCAGCTCGTCACTAGCGGGTGAGCAGTACTTC.

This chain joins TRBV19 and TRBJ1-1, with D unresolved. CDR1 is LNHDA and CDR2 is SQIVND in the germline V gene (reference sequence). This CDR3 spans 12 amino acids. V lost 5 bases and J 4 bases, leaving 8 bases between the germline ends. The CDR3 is CASSAVRTEAFF. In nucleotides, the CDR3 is TGTGCCAGTAGTGCGGTGCGCACTGAAGCTTTCTTT.

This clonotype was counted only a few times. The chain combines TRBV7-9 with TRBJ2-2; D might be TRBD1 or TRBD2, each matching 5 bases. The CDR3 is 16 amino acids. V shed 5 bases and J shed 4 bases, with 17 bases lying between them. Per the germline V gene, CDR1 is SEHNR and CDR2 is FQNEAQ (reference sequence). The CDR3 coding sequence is TGTGCCAGCAGCCCAACCGCGCAGGGAGCCACCGGGGAGCTGTTTTTT. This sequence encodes CASSPTAQGATGELFF. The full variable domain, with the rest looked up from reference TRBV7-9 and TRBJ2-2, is DTGVSQNPRHKITKRGQNVTFRCDPISEHNRLYWYRQTLGQGPEFLTYFQNEAQLEKSRLLSDRFSAERPKGSFSTLEIQRTEQGDSAMYLCASSPTAQGATGELFFGEGSRLTVL.

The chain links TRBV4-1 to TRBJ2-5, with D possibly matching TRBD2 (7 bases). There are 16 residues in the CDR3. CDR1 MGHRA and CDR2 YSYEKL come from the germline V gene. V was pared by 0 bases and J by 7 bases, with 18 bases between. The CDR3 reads CASSQEGSGGIGTQYF. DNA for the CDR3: TGCGCCAGCAGCCAAGAGGGGTCGGGGGGCATTGGGACCCAGTACTTC.